This record looks at one TCR beta chain sequence and its context. Its antigen is still unknown. All donors qualified as healthy HIV-negative adults and had experienced no recent acute infections or vaccinations. This sample was taken from a study of shared clonotypes between healthy human individuals. Method: immunoSEQ multiplex PCR; TCRdb's copy keeps in-frame clones and lacks some. The sample lists about 2.3 million clones; approximately 93% were seen once. General study results and limits: Among donors, clonotype sharing was expected to be affected by sequencing depth.

This receptor was obtained from a man younger than 35 in good health. Some clones in this sample may be carry-over from other donors' samples. The sequencing input was naive CD4+ T cells from PBMCs. Subset noted: CD45RA+ positively selected.

CDR3 protein: CASSIRGTESSYEQYF. The DNA of the CDR3 is TGTGCCAGTAGTATAAGGGGGACTGAGAGCTCCTACGAGCAGTACTTC. The rearrangement joins TRBV19 to TRBJ2-7; either TRBD1 or TRBD2 may supply D (6 bases each). Germline V lookup: CDR1 LNHDA, CDR2 SQIVND (reference sequence). Trimming shortened V by 2 bases and J by 0 bases, and 14 bases separated the two germline ends. The CDR3 length is 16 residues. The full variable domain, its missing parts supplied by reference TRBV19 and TRBJ2-7, is DGGITQSPKYLFRKEGQNVTLSCEQNLNHDAMYWYRQDPGQGLRLIYYSQIVNDFQKGDIAEGYSVSREKKESFPLTVTSAQKNPTAFYLCASSIRGTESSYEQYFGPGTRLTVT.